These T cell receptor beta chains were read from a single sample in a study of T-cell memory formation after mild COVID-19. MiXCR was run by TCRdb on the 5' RACE reads, yielding one entry per CDR3 protein. The repertoire consists of roughly 450,000 distinct CDR3 sequences, with roughly 18% occurring once and the leading ten covering 20% to 25%. The sequencing sample was made of PBMCs or a T cell subset sorted from them (not recorded which). The receptors here all came from a man aged 18-30 years who had mild COVID-19 (a few samples of this study predate the infection). Cell type and time point are not known. CDR3s include the opening cysteine and the closing phenylalanine or tryptophan. A D gene is named only where the DNA matches it firmly. Size is stated for part of the rows, as once, few or many counts, or as a class when the clone is expanded.

d_call j_call clone_size v_call cdr3_nt cdr3_aa
TRBD2 TRBJ2-2 few TRBV7-2 TGTGCCAGCAGCTTACTCGGGGGGGCCATAGCCGGGGAGCTGTTTTTT CASSLLGGAIAGELFF
NA TRBJ1-2 NA TRBV5-1 TGCGCCAGCACTGCAGGGAGGTATGGCTACACCTTC CASTAGRYGYTF
NA TRBJ1-2 NA TRBV4-1 TGCGCCAGCAGCCAACCGACAGGCTATGGCTACACCTTC CASSQPTGYGYTF
NA TRBJ1-1 NA TRBV10-1 TGCGCCAGCAGCGGCGGGGGGATGAACACTGAAGCTTTCTTT CASSGGGMNTEAFF
NA TRBJ2-7 NA TRBV18 TGTGCCAGCTCACCCGACAAGGGCCGGGTCGAGCAGTACTTC CASSPDKGRVEQYF
NA TRBJ2-2 few TRBV12-3/TRBV12-4 TGTGCCAGCATCAAACAGACCGGGGAGCTGTTTTTT CASIKQTGELFF
NA TRBJ1-1 NA TRBV2 TGTGCCAGCAGCAGGACAGAAAGTGGTGAAGCTTTCTTT CASSRTESGEAFF
NA TRBJ1-4 few TRBV7-9 TGTGCCAGCAGCTTAGGGGGTACAGGAGCTAATGAAAAACTGTTTTTT CASSLGGTGANEKLFF
NA TRBJ1-1 NA TRBV30 TGTGCCCTGTCCCAGGGGGAAGCTTTCTTT CALSQGEAFF
NA TRBJ1-5 NA TRBV6-6 TGTGCCAGCAGTGCCTACCAGAACAGCAATCAGCCCCAGCATTTT CASSAYQNSNQPQHF
TRBD1 TRBJ2-1 NA TRBV4-3 TGCGCCAGCAGCCCCTGGACAGGGGGTTATCTGTCAATGGACAATGAGCAGTTCTTC CASSPWTGGYLSMDNEQFF
TRBD2 TRBJ2-1 few TRBV5-1 TGCGCCAGCAGCTTACCCGGGACTAGCGGGATCAATGAGCAGTTCTTC CASSLPGTSGINEQFF
NA TRBJ1-5 NA TRBV5-1 TGCGCCAGCAGCTTCAGTCCGGCGGGCAATCAGCCCCAGCATTTT CASSFSPAGNQPQHF
NA TRBJ2-1 many TRBV5-1 TGCGCCAGCAGCTCTGTACAGGGAACCGCGCAGGGGGGGCAGTTCTTC CASSSVQGTAQGGQFF
NA TRBJ2-1 few TRBV11-2 TGTGCCAGCAGCCACTGGGCAGGGGAGCGGGGTTACAATGAGCAGTTCTTC CASSHWAGERGYNEQFF
TRBD2 TRBJ2-2 NA TRBV7-9 TGTGCCAGCAGCCCTTCTAGCGGGGAATCCACCGGGGAGCTGTTTTTT CASSPSSGESTGELFF
NA TRBJ2-7 many TRBV6-5 TGTGCCAGCAGTTACCGGCAGACAGCCGGTGTCGAGCAGTACTTC CASSYRQTAGVEQYF
NA TRBJ1-1 few TRBV6-5 TGTGCCAGCAGTCTTTACTCCATTGAGGGGAACTCTGAAGCTTTCTTT CASSLYSIEGNSEAFF
TRBD2 TRBJ2-3 NA TRBV5-4 TGTGCCAGCAGCTTGGCGATACGCGGGGGGAGCACAGATACGCAGTATTTT CASSLAIRGGSTDTQYF
NA TRBJ1-2 NA TRBV24-1 TGTGCCACCAGTGACCTGACAGGCTACACCTTC CATSDLTGYTF
NA TRBJ1-5 few TRBV9 TGTGCCAGCAGTTTGGGGTTCGGGCAGCCCCAGCATTTT CASSLGFGQPQHF
TRBD2 TRBJ2-3 NA TRBV6-5 TGTGCCAGCAGTTCCGGGGTAGCGGGGGGGCCCCGCACAGATACGCAGTATTTT CASSSGVAGGPRTDTQYF
NA TRBJ1-1 NA TRBV2 TGTGCCAGCAGTGATCGGGGGCGGGACACTGAAGCTTTCTTT CASSDRGRDTEAFF
NA TRBJ1-4 many TRBV15 TGTGCCACCAGCAGAGATCAAGCGTCGAATGAAAAACTGTTTTTT CATSRDQASNEKLFF
NA TRBJ1-2 few TRBV11-2 TGTGCCAGCAGCTTGACGGACAGTGGAGGCTACACCTTC CASSLTDSGGYTF
TRBD2 TRBJ2-1 NA TRBV7-9 TGTGCCAGCATCAGATCTAGCGGGGGGTACAATGAGCAGTTCTTC CASIRSSGGYNEQFF
TRBD1 TRBJ1-6 NA TRBV25-1 TGTGCCAGCAGACAGGACAGGGGGCTGAGTTCACCCCTCCACTTT CASRQDRGLSSPLHF